This T cell receptor beta chain was recovered during a study of OX40 agonist ivuxolimab in advanced cancers. The wider study: It was permissible to have had prior anti-PD-1, anti-PD-L1 or anti-CTLA-4 therapy, and about 40% had some.

There are a few counts of this clone. No antigen is known for it. The study, taken as a whole, reports: In CD8+ T cells, expanded clones were on average more numerous than in CD4+.

Assay: immunoSEQ multiplex PCR; the TCRdb copy retains only in-frame clones and omits some. This repertoire shows under 85,000 clones, around 82% found once; its top ten account for about 7.4%. This sequence was found in an adult with an advanced solid tumor such as melanoma, head and neck, liver or kidney cancer. Sequencing was performed on CD4+ or CD8+ T cells sorted from blood, taken in a trial of the OX40 agonist ivuxolimab.

CDR3 region: CASSYWETQYF. In DNA form, the CDR3 reads TGTGCCAGCAGCTACTGGGAGACCCAGTACTTC. This sequence joins TRBV11-2 and TRBJ2-5; D unresolved. CDR1 is SGHAT and CDR2 is FQNNGV in the germline V gene. The CDR3 is 11 residues long. Trimming shortened V by 4 bases and J by 5 bases, and 5 bases separated the two germline ends.